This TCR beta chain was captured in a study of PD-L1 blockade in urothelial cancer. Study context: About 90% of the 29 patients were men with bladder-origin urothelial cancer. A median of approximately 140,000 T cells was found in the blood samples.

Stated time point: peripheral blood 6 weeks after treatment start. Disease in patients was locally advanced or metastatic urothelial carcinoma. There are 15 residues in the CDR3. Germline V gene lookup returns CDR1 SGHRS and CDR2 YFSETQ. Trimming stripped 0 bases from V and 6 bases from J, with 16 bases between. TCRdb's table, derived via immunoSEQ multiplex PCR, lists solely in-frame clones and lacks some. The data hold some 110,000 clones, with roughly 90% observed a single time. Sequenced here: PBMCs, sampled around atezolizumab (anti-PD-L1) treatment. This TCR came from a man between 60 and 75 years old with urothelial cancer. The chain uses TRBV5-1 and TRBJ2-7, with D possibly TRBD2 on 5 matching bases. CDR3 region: CASSLGGRVDGEQYF. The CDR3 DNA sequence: TGCGCCAGCAGCTTGGGAGGGCGGGTCGACGGCGAGCAGTACTTC.